This T cell receptor (beta chain) came from a study of T cell repertoires in cytomegalovirus infection. Study details: Matching HLA type and CMV infection were both indicated by public TCR beta signatures. Points from the study as a whole: HLA-C-restricted, CMV-specific TCR beta clonotypes were dominant ex vivo. The cumulative frequency of public TCR beta families identified carriers of CMV plus the relevant HLA.

Each CDR3 protein gets one entry after TCRdb re-called the reads with MiXCR. The sample holds fewer than 200,000 distinct CDR3 sequences, approximately 15% seen once. This clonotype was found a few times. Antigen specificity is unknown. V lost 5 bases, J lost 2 bases, and 5 bases stayed unmatched. Germline lookup yields CDR1 SQVTM and CDR2 ANQGSEA. The CDR3 sequence is 13 residues long. The chain recombines TRBV29-1 with TRBJ2-5; 7 bases match TRBD2. The TCR was taken from a human donor in good health (CMV status not recorded). Some clones in this sample may be carry-over from other donors' samples. Sequencing used PBMCs. This chain's CDR3 is CSVLRGGQETQYF. The CDR3 DNA sequence: TGCAGCGTTCTCCGCGGGGGACAAGAGACCCAGTACTTC.